These 22 T cell receptor beta chains share one sample of origin, sequenced in a study of blood T cell repertoires in COVID-19. The table came from immunoSEQ multiplex PCR; TCRdb's copy has only in-frame clones and leaves some out. The repertoire holds 30,000 to 45,000 clones, with roughly 90% as singletons. The sample consisted of peripheral blood. Every receptor here comes from a man aged 50 to 60 with active COVID-19.

This sequence joins TRBV6-2 or TRBV6-3 and TRBJ2-4, with TRBD1 matching over 8 bases. The CDR3 contains 16 residues. The V and J ends lost 4 bases and 5 bases, in that order; junction bases with no gene match: 10. CDR1 is MNHEY, CDR2 SVGEGT, per germline. The CDR3 region is CASSSYGQGRENIQYF. Here the CDR3 DNA reads TGTGCCAGCAGTTCCTATGGACAGGGCCGAGAAAACATTCAGTACTTC.

A few counts support this clone. The rearrangement joins TRBV6-2 or TRBV6-3 to TRBJ2-7; the D gene is possibly TRBD1 (5 bases). The V gene lost 0 bases and the J gene lost 0 bases, with 6 bases spanning the gap. Germline V gives CDR1 MNHEY, CDR2 SVGEGT. The CDR3 has 14 residues. CDR3 sequence reads: CASSYSDNSYEQYF. The CDR3 DNA sequence: TGTGCCAGCAGTTACTCGGACAACTCCTACGAGCAGTACTTC.

The rearrangement uses TRBV7-6 and TRBJ1-2; TRBD1 is a possible D gene (5 bases). V was pared by 1 base and J by 7 bases, with 13 bases between. The length of the CDR3 is 14 residues. Germline V gene lookup returns CDR1 SGHVS and CDR2 FNYEAQ. The CDR3 is CASSLGQGLSGYTF. In DNA form, the CDR3 reads TGTGCCAGCAGCTTAGGGCAGGGCCTGAGTGGCTACACCTTC. Supplemented by reference TRBV7-6 and TRBJ1-2, the full variable domain reads GAGVSQSPRYKVTKRGQDVALRCDPISGHVSLYWYRQALGQGPEFLTYFNYEAQQDKSGLPNDRFSAERPEGSISTLTIQRTEQRDSAMYRCASSLGQGLSGYTFGSGTRLTVV.

The J gene is TRBJ1-4, the V gene TRBV6-6, with D perhaps matching TRBD1 (5 bases). The CDR3 contains 14 residues. The germline CDR1 and CDR2 sequences are MNHNY and SVGAGI (reference sequence). Trimming left V 2 bases short and J 7 bases short, with 11 bases between. The CDR3 nucleotides are TGTGCCAGCAGTTACCGGCAGGGTGGTGAAAAACTGTTTTTT. It translates to CASSYRQGGEKLFF.

The chain employs TRBV5-4 and TRBJ2-5; 9 bases line up with TRBD1. Germline lookup yields CDR1 SGHNT and CDR2 YYREEE (reference sequence). V shed 1 base and J 4 bases; nucleotides not matched to a gene: 8. The CDR3 covers 16 residues. The CDR3 bases are TGTGCCAGCAGCTTGTACGGACAGGGGATAGGAGAGACCCAGTACTTC. It translates to CASSLYGQGIGETQYF.

The CDR3 reads CASSERGQGGSYTF. The CDR3 bases are TGTGCCAGCAGCGAAAGGGGCCAGGGTGGAAGCTACACCTTC. The chain has TRBV21-1 and TRBJ1-2; TRBD1 is the table's D call and was not checked against the DNA. TRBV21-1 is tagged as a pseudogene. CDR3 length: 14 residues.

The gene calls are TRBV20-1 and TRBJ2-5; 8 nucleotides line up with TRBD1. Trimming cost V 3 bases and J 2 bases; bases outside gene matches: 2. In germline, CDR1 is DFQATT, CDR2 SNEGSKA (reference sequence). This CDR3 is built from 13 residues. The CDR3 DNA is TGCAGTGCTAGTTACAGGGGGCAAGAGACCCAGTACTTC. Translation gives CSASYRGQETQYF.

The rearrangement links TRBV5-1 to TRBJ1-2; 7 nucleotides line up with TRBD1. CDR3 length: 14 residues. Germline V lookup: CDR1 SGHRS, CDR2 YFSETQ. The V and J ends lost 3 bases and 7 bases, in that order; junction bases with no gene match: 9. The CDR3, as DNA: TGCGCCAGCAGCTATTCACAGGGGAGCGGTGGCTACACCTTC. Translation gives CASSYSQGSGGYTF. Full variable domain (remainder filled in from reference TRBV5-1 and TRBJ1-2): KAGVTQTPRYLIKTRGQQVTLSCSPISGHRSVSWYQQTPGQGLQFLFEYFSETQRNKGNFPGRFSGRQFSNSRSEMNVSTLELGDSALYLCASSYSQGSGGYTFGSGTRLTVV.

This clone was detected once. The chain is built from TRBV2 and TRBJ2-1, with TRBD2 matching 9 bases. The CDR3 totals 14 residues. CDR1 and CDR2 (germline): SNHLY, FYNNEI. Germline trimming cut 6 bases from V and 6 bases from J; bases unmatched to any gene: 6. This chain's CDR3 is CASSPGLAGNEQFF. DNA for the CDR3: TGTGCCAGCAGCCCGGGACTAGCCGGCAATGAGCAGTTCTTC.

The V call is TRBV29-1, the J call TRBJ2-3; D gene ambiguous. CDR3 size: 12 residues. Trimming shortened V by 3 bases and J by 4 bases, and 8 bases separated the two germline ends. In germline, CDR1 is SQVTM, CDR2 ANQGSEA. CDR3 in amino acids: CSVEAGPDTQYF. CDR3 bases: TGCAGCGTTGAGGCAGGCCCAGATACGCAGTATTTT.

The V call is TRBV7-2, the J call TRBJ1-1; perhaps TRBD1 as D (6 bases). The CDR3 runs 15 residues. CDR1 is SGHTA, CDR2 FQGNSA, per germline. The germline V and J ends were trimmed by 3 bases and 2 bases, with 13 bases remaining between them. The CDR3 nucleotides are TGTGCCAGCAGCTTCTCCGGGACAAGTAACACTGAAGCTTTCTTT. Protein sequence: CASSFSGTSNTEAFF.

The gene calls are TRBV3-1 (or the pseudogene TRBV3-2) and TRBJ1-1, with TRBD1 matching 10 bases. CDR1 and CDR2 from the germline V gene are LGHDT and YNNKEL (reference sequence). Losses at the gene ends were 1 base for V and 4 bases for J; bases not matched to a gene: 0. The CDR3 extends over 14 amino acids. CDR3 region: CASSQGTGGTEAFF. The CDR3, as DNA: TGTGCCAGCAGCCAAGGGACAGGGGGCACTGAAGCTTTCTTT.

V usage is TRBV9 and J usage is TRBJ2-3; 8 bases map to TRBD1. CDR1 is SGDLS, CDR2 YYNGEE, per germline. This CDR3 comprises 17 residues. V gave up 0 bases and J gave up 3 bases; unmatched junction bases: 9. CDR3 bases: TGTGCCAGCAGCGTAGCGCCTTTGAGACAGGGGACAGATACGCAGTATTTT. Protein: CASSVAPLRQGTDTQYF.

This chain uses TRBV4-3 with TRBJ1-4; D call uncertain. Germline CDR1 LGHNA, CDR2 YSLEER. V lost 0 bases and J 2 bases, leaving 7 bases between the germline ends. This CDR3 comprises 15 residues. The CDR3 nucleotides read TGCGCCAGCAGCCAAGATCTGGGCACTAATGAAAAACTGTTTTTT. Its protein product is CASSQDLGTNEKLFF.

This chain connects TRBV27 to TRBJ2-3; 11 bases match TRBD2. The length of the CDR3 is 16 residues. Per the germline V gene, CDR1 is MNHEY and CDR2 is SMNVEV (reference sequence). Trimming took 5 bases from V and 2 from J; bases not matched to a gene: 6. The CDR3 DNA is TGTGCCAGCAGTCGCCGTAGCGGGAGGGTCACAGATACGCAGTATTTT. As protein: CASSRRSGRVTDTQYF.

The J gene is TRBJ1-4, the V gene TRBV5-4, with D perhaps TRBD1 (5 bases). The germline V gene has CDR1 SGHNT and CDR2 YYREEE (reference sequence). CDR3 length equals 16 residues. V was clipped by 0 bases and J by 7 bases, with 16 bases between them. The CDR3 bases are TGTGCCAGCAGCTTGGAGGGGCGGACGGCTACTGAAAAACTGTTTTTT. Translation gives CASSLEGRTATEKLFF.

This clone has just one count. The rearrangement joins TRBV7-9 to TRBJ2-3; 9 bases match TRBD1. The J segment lost 5 bases and the V segment lost 3 bases, leaving 3 bases of the junction unmatched. Per germline, CDR1 SEHNR and CDR2 FQNEAQ (reference sequence). The CDR3 sequence is 14 residues long. The DNA of the CDR3 is TGTGCCAGCAGCTTCAGACAGGGGGGAGATACGCAGTATTTT. It is translated as CASSFRQGGDTQYF.

The V and J genes are TRBV4-3 and TRBJ2-5; 8 bases align to TRBD2. Unmatched junction bases numbered 2, after V lost 0 bases and J lost 2 bases. Germline-derived CDR1 and CDR2 are LGHNA and YSLEER. The CDR3 is 15 residues long. CDR3 sequence (DNA): TGCGCCAGCAGCCAAGAACGGGGGGGGCAAGAGACCCAGTACTTC. The encoded protein is CASSQERGGQETQYF.

The CDR3 DNA is TGTGCCAGCAGGAGGGCTAGCGGGATTAGAGAGACCCAGTACTTC. It codes for CASRRASGIRETQYF. The chain combines TRBV5-4 with TRBJ2-5; 9 bases map to TRBD2. Germline V CDR1 and CDR2: SGHNT, YYREEE (reference sequence). V shed 5 bases and J 4 bases; nucleotides not matched to a gene: 9. The CDR3 is 15 residues long.

The chain combines TRBV5-4 with TRBJ1-2; the D is unclear. CDR1 and CDR2 from the germline V gene are SGHNT and YYREEE (reference sequence). The CDR3 is made up of 15 amino acids. V lost 0 bases to trimming and J lost 8 bases, with 17 bases between them. The CDR3 nucleotides are TGTGCCAGCAGCTTGGAGAGCGCGGCTCTTGGGGGCTACACCTTC. Translation: CASSLESAALGGYTF.

The sample holds one count of this clone. This chain connects TRBV29-1 to TRBJ1-6; D is unresolved. The CDR3 has 15 residues. The ends were cut back, 4 bases at V and 13 bases at J, with 23 bases in the middle. Germline values: CDR1 SQVTM, CDR2 ANQGSEA. The CDR3 is CSVVVEGAGPMPLHF. CDR3 coding DNA: TGCAGCGTTGTTGTAGAGGGCGCCGGGCCGATGCCCCTCCACTTT.

This chain uses TRBV5-1 with TRBJ2-2, with D perhaps matching TRBD2 (5 bases). V lost 3 bases and J 2 bases, leaving 11 bases between the germline ends. Germline V CDR1 and CDR2: SGHRS, YFSETQ. There are 15 residues in the CDR3. The CDR3 nucleotides read TGCGCCAGCAGCTCCGGCGGGCCTAACACCGGGGAGCTGTTTTTT. Its translation is CASSSGGPNTGELFF.